This TCR beta chain came from a study of CD8 T cells in ankylosing spondylitis. TCRdb reprocessed the 5' RACE reads via MiXCR and lists one record per CDR3 protein. The table shows more than 110,000 distinct CDR3 sequences, with roughly 8.4% occurring only once. This clonotype has at least ten counts. The CDR3 spans 12 residues. Trimming cost V 0 bases and J 8 bases, with 5 bases left between them. Germline V lookup: CDR1 MNHNY, CDR2 SVGAGI (reference sequence). The sequence was obtained from a male donor with ankylosing spondylitis. The chain uses TRBV6-6 and TRBJ2-1, with D unclear. Sequencing was performed on synovial fluid, either unsorted or a sorted T cell fraction (not recorded which). The CDR3 sequence: CASSYSPDEQFF. CDR3 sequence (DNA): TGTGCCAGCAGTTACTCGCCCGATGAGCAGTTCTTC.